The 8 T cell receptor beta chains presented below share a single source sample, sequenced in a study of cytomegalovirus exposure and HLA in healthy donors. PCR employed 60 Vbeta and 13 Jbeta primers. TCRdb's copy holds only in-frame clones and misses some; the assay was immunoSEQ multiplex PCR. The sample has tens of thousands of clones, more than 80% seen once. The sequenced material came from PBMCs. The origin of the receptors is a woman aged 25 to 39 in good health and CMV-seronegative.

This chain uses TRBV5-5 with TRBJ2-2; TRBD1 matches 7 bases. With 3 bases clipped from V and 5 bases from J, the junction kept 10 bases outside the gene matches. Germline CDR1 and CDR2: SGHKS and YYEKEE (reference sequence). CDR3 length: 16 amino acids. This CDR3 is CASSSSPGQITGELFF. In nucleotides, the CDR3 is TGTGCCAGCAGCTCGTCCCCGGGACAGATAACCGGGGAGCTGTTTTTT. The variable domain in full, completed from reference TRBV5-5 and TRBJ2-2, reads DAGVTQSPTHLIKTRGQQVTLRCSPISGHKSVSWYQQVLGQGPQFIFQYYEKEERGRGNFPDRFSARQFPNYSSELNVNALLLGDSALYLCASSSSPGQITGELFFGEGSRLTVL.

This clone was observed once. The rearrangement joins TRBV25-1 to TRBJ1-1; no reliable D call. Germline V lookup: CDR1 MGHDK, CDR2 SYGVNS. This CDR3 contains 13 residues. Trimming removed 4 bases at V and 0 bases at J, with 6 bases between. The CDR3 spells CASSVTVNTEAFF. CDR3 DNA sequence: TGTGCCAGCAGTGTTACGGTGAACACTGAAGCTTTCTTT.

The chain links TRBV7-2 to TRBJ2-5; D might be TRBD2 (7 bases). CDR1 is SGHTA, CDR2 FQGNSA, per germline. Trimming pared 7 bases from V and 3 bases from J, leaving 15 bases between. The CDR3 sequence is 14 residues long. The CDR3 DNA reads as TGTGCCAGCAATCCGGCGGGGGCAAAAGAGACCCAGTACTTC. It codes for CASNPAGAKETQYF. Drawing the rest from reference TRBV7-2 and TRBJ2-5, the complete variable domain is GAGVSQSPSNKVTEKGKDVELRCDPISGHTALYWYRQSLGQGLEFLIYFQGNSAPDKSGLPSDRFSAERTGGSVSTLTIQRTQQEDSAVYLCASNPAGAKETQYFGPGTRLLVL.

The chain couples TRBV11-2 to TRBJ2-7, with no clear D. CDR1 is SGHAT and CDR2 is FQNNGV in the germline V gene. This CDR3 has 12 amino acids. Trimming took off 0 bases at V and 5 bases at J, with 5 bases between the two ends. The CDR3 bases are TGTGCCAGCAGCTTAGAGGCAAACGAGCAGTACTTC. The encoded protein is CASSLEANEQYF.

The rearrangement joins TRBV29-1 to TRBJ1-2; no reliable D call. The V and J ends lost 0 bases and 8 bases respectively, with 19 bases between them. Germline V lookup: CDR1 SQVTM, CDR2 ANQGSEA. This CDR3 contains 15 residues. CDR3 sequence (DNA): TGCAGCGTTGAAGATGAGAGCCCCCGTCCCATAGGCTACACCTTC. It codes for CSVEDESPRPIGYTF.

This rearrangement joins TRBV6-5 to TRBJ2-3; TRBD2 agrees at 11 bases. The CDR3 sequence is 16 residues long. Germline V gene lookup returns CDR1 MNHEY and CDR2 SVGAGI. Germline trimming cut 1 base from V and 5 bases from J; bases unmatched to any gene: 5. The CDR3 loop reads CASSYLAGGQGDTQYF. CDR3 nucleotide sequence: TGTGCCAGCAGTTACTTAGCGGGGGGGCAAGGAGATACGCAGTATTTT.

The gene calls are TRBV6-5 and TRBJ1-1; D is perhaps TRBD1 (6 bases). This CDR3 is built from 16 residues. CDR1 MNHEY and CDR2 SVGAGI come from the germline V gene. The V end was cut by 2 bases, the J end by 4 bases, with 17 bases between. The CDR3 DNA is TGTGCCAGCAGTTACACCCCAAATGGACAGCGCACTGAAGCTTTCTTT. Translated: CASSYTPNGQRTEAFF.

This clone was seen only once. The chain is built from TRBV19 and TRBJ1-2; no definite D call. CDR3 length: 15 amino acids. Germline loops: CDR1 LNHDA, CDR2 SQIVND (reference sequence). V lost 1 base and J 4 bases, leaving 13 bases between the germline ends. In DNA, the CDR3 is TGTGCCAGTAGTATAGCCCTCGGGTCGGGCTATGGCTACACCTTC. Translated, it gives CASSIALGSGYGYTF. Full variable domain (outside the CDR3, taken from reference TRBV19 and TRBJ1-2): DGGITQSPKYLFRKEGQNVTLSCEQNLNHDAMYWYRQDPGQGLRLIYYSQIVNDFQKGDIAEGYSVSREKKESFPLTVTSAQKNPTAFYLCASSIALGSGYGYTFGSGTRLTVV.